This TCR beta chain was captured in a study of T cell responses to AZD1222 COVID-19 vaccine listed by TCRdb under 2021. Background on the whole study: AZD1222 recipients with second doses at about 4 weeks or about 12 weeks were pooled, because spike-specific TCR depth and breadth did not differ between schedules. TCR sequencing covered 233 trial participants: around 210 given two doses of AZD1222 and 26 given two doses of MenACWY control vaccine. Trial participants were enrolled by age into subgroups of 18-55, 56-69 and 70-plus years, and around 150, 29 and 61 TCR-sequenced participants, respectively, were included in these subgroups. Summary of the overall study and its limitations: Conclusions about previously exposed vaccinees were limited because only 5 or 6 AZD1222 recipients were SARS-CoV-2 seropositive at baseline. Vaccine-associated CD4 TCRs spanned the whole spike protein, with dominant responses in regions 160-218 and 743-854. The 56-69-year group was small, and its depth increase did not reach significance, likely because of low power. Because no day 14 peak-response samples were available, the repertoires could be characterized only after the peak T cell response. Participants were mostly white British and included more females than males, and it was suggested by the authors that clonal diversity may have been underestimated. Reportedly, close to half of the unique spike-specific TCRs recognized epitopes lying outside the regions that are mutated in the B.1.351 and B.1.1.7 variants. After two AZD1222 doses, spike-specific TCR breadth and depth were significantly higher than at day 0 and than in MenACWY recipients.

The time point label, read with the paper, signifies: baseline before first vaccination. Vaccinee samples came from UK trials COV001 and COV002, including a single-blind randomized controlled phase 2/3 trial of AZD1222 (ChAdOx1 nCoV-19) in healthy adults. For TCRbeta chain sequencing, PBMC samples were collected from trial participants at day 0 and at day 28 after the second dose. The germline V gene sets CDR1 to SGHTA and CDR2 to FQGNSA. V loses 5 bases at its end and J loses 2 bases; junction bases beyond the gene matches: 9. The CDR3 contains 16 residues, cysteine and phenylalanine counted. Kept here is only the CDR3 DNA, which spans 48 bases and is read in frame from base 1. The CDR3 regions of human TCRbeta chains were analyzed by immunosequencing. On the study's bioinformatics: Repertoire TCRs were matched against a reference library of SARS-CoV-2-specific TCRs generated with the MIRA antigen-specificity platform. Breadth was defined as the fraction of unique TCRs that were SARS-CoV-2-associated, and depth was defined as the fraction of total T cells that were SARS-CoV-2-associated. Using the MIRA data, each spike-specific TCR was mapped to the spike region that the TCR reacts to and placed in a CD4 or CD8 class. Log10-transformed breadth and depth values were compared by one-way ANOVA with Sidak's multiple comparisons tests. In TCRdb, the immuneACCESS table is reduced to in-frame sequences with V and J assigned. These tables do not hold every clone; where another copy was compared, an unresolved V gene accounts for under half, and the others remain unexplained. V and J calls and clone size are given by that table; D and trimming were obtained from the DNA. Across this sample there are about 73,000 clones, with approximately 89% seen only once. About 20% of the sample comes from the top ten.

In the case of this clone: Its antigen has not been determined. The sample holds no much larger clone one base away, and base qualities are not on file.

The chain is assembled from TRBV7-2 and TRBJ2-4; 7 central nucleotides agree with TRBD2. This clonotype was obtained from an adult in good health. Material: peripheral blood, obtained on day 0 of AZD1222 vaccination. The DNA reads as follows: TGTGCCAGCAGCATGTCGAGCGGGGCATCCAAAAACATTCAGTACTTC. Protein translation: CASSMSSGASKNIQYF.